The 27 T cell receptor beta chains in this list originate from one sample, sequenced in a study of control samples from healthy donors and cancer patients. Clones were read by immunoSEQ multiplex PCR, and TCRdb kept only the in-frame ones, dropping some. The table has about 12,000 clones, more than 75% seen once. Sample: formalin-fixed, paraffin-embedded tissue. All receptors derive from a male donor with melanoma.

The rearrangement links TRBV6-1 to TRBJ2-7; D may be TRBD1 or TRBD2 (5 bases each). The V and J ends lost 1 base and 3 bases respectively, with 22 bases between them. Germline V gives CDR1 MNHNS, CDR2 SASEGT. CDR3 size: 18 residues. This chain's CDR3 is CASSEGGEPRSVIYEQYV. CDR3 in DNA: TGTGCCAGCAGTGAAGGAGGGGAGCCCAGGTCTGTTATCTACGAGCAGTACGTC.

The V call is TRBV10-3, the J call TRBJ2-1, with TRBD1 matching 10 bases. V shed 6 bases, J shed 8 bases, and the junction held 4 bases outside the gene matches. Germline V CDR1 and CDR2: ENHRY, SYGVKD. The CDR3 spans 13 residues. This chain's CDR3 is CAISGTGADEQFF. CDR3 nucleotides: TGTGCCATCAGCGGGACAGGGGCCGATGAGCAGTTCTTC.

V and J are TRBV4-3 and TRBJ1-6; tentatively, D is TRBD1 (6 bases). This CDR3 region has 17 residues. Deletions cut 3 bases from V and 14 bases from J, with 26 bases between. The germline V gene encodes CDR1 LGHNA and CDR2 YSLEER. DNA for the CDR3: TGCGCCAGCAGCCACGGCGAAAGACGGGACACCGCACCCACCCTCCACTTT. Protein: CASSHGERRDTAPTLHF.

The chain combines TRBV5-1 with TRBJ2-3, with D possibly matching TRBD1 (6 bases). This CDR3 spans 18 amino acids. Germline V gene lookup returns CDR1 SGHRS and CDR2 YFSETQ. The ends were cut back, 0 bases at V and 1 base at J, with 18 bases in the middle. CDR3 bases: TGCGCCAGCAGCTTGGATGGAGGTCAGGGGTCCCGCACAGATACGCAGTATTTT. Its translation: CASSLDGGQGSRTDTQYF. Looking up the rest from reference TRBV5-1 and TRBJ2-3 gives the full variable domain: KAGVTQTPRYLIKTRGQQVTLSCSPISGHRSVSWYQQTPGQGLQFLFEYFSETQRNKGNFPGRFSGRQFSNSRSEMNVSTLELGDSALYLCASSLDGGQGSRTDTQYFGPGTRLTVL.

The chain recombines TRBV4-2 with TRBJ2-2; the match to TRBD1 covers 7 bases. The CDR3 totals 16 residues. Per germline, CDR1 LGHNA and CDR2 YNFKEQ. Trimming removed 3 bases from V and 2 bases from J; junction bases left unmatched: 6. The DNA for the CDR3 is TGTGCCAGCAGCCAGTACACAGGGGTTAACACCGGGGAGCTGTTTTTT. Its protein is CASSQYTGVNTGELFF.

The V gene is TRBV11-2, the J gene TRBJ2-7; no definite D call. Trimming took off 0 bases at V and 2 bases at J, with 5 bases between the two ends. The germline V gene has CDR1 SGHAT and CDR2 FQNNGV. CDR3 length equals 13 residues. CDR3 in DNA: TGTGCCAGCAGCTTAGAGCCCACCTACGAGCAGTACGTC. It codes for CASSLEPTYEQYV.

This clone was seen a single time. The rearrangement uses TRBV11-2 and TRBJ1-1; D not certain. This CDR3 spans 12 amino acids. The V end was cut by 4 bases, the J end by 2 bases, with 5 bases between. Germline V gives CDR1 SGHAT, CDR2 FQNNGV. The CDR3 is CASSYDNTEAFF. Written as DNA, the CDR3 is TGTGCCAGCAGCTACGACAACACTGAAGCTTTCTTT.

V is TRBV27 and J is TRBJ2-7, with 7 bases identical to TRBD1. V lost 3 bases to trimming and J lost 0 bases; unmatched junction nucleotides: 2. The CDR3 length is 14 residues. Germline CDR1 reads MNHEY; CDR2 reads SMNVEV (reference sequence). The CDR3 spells CASSLTGRSYEQYV. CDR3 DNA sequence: TGTGCCAGCAGTTTGACAGGGCGCTCCTACGAGCAGTACGTC.

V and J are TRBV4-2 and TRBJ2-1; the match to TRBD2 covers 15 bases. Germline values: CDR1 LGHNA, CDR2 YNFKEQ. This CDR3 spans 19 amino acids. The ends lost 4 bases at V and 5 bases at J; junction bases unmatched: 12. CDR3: CASSRDGLAGGSKDNEQFF. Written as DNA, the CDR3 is TGTGCCAGCAGCCGCGACGGACTAGCGGGGGGGTCGAAGGACAATGAGCAGTTCTTC.

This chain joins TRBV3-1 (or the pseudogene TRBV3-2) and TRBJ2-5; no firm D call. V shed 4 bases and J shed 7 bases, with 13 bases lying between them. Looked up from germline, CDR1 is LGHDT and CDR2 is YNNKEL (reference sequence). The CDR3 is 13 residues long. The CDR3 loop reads CASSRFGLRTQYF. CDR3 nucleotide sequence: TGTGCCAGCAGCCGCTTTGGCTTGAGGACCCAGTACTTC.

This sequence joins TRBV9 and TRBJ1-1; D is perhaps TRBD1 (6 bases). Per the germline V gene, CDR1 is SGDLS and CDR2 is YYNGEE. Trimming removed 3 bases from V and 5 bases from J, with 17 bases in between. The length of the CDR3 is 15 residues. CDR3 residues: CASSGGGPFPTEAFF. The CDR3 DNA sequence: TGTGCCAGCAGCGGGGGGGGCCCCTTCCCAACTGAAGCTTTCTTT.

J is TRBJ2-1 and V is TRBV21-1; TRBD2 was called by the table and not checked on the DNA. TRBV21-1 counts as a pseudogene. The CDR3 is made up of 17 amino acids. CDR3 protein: CASSKALYTSGRREQFF. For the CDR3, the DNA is TGTGCCAGCAGCAAAGCGCTTTATACTAGCGGGAGACGCGAGCAGTTCTTC.

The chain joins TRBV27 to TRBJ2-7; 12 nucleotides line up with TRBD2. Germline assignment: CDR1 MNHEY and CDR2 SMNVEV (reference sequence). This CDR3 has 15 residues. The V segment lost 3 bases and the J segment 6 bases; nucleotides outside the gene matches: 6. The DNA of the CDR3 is TGTGCCAGCAGTTTCCGACTAGCGGGAGTTCCCGAGCAGTACTTC. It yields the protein CASSFRLAGVPEQYF.

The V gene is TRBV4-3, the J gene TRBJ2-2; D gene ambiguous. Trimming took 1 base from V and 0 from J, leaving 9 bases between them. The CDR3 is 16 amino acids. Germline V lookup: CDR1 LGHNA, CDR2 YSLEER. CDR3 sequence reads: CASSQAAETNTGELFF. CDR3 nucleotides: TGCGCCAGCAGCCAAGCGGCGGAAACGAACACCGGGGAGCTGTTTTTT.

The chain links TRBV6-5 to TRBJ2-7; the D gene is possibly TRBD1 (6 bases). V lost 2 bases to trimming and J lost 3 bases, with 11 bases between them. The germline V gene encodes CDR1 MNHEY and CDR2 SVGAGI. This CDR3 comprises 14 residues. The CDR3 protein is CASSYLDRIYEQYF. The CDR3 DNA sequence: TGTGCCAGCAGTTACCTGGACAGAATCTACGAGCAGTACTTC.

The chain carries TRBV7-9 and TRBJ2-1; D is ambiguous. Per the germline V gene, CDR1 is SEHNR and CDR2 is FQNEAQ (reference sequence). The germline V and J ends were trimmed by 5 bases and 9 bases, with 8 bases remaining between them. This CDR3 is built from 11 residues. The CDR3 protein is CASSPSVEQFF. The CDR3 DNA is TGTGCCAGCAGCCCAAGTGTTGAGCAGTTCTTC.

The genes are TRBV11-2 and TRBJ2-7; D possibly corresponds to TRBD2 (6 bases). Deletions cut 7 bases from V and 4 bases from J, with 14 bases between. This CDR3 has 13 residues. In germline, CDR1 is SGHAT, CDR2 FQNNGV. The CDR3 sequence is CASKLNSGYEQYF. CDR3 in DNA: TGTGCCAGCAAGCTTAATAGCGGTTACGAGCAGTACTTC. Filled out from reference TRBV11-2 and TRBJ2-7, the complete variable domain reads EAGVAQSPRYKIIEKRQSVAFWCNPISGHATLYWYQQILGQGPKLLIQFQNNGVVDDSQLPKDRFSAERLKGVDSTLKIQPAKLEDSAVYLCASKLNSGYEQYFGPGTRLTVT.

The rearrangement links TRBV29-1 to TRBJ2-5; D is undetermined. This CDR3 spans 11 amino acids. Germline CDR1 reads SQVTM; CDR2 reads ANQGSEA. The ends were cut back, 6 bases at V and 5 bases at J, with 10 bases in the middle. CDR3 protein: CSVSAGETQYF. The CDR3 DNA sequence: TGCAGCGTCTCCGCCGGGGAGACCCAGTACTTC.

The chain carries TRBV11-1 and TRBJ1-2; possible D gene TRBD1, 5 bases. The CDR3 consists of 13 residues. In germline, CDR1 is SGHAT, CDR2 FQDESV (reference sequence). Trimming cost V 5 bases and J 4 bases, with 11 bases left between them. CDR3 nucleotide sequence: TGTGCCAGCAGCCCCGGGGCGACCTATGGCTACACCTTC. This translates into CASSPGATYGYTF. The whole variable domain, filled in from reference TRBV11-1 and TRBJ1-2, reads EAEVAQSPRYKITEKSQAVAFWCDPISGHATLYWYRQILGQGPELLVQFQDESVVDDSQLPKDRFSAERLKGVDSTLKIQPAELGDSAMYLCASSPGATYGYTFGSGTRLTVV.

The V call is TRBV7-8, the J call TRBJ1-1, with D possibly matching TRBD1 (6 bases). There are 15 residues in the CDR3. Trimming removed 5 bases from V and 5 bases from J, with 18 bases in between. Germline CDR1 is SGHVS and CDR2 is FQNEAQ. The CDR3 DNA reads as TGTGCCAGCAGCCTCCGATTGCAGGGGAGGACTGAAGCTTTCTTT. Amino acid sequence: CASSLRLQGRTEAFF.

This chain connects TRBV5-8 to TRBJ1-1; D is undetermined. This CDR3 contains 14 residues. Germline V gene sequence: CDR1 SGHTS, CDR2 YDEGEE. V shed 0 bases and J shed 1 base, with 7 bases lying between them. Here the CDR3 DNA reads TGTGCCAGCAGCTTGGGGAGAGGGAACACTGAAGCTTTCTTT. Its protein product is CASSLGRGNTEAFF.

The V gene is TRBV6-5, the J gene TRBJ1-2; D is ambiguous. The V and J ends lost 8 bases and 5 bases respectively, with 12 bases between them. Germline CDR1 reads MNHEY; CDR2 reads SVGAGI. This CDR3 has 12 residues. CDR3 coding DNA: TGTGCCAGCTCTCAAGGGATATATGGCTACACCTTC. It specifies CASSQGIYGYTF.

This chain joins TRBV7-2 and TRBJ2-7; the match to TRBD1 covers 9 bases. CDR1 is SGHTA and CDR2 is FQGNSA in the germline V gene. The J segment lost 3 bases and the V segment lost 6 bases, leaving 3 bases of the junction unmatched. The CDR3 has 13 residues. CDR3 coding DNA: TGTGCCAGCAGAGGGACAGGGTTCTACGAGCAGTACTTC. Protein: CASRGTGFYEQYF.

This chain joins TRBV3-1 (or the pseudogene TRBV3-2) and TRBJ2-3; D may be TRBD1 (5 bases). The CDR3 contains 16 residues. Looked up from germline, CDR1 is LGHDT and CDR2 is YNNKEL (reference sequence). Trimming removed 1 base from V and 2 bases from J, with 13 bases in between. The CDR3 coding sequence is TGTGCCAGCAGCCAAGGAGTAGGGGTGAACACAGATACGCAGTATTTT. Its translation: CASSQGVGVNTDTQYF.

The CDR3 coding sequence is TGTGCCAGCAGCTTAGATCGGGATGGGACAGGTGTGTTCTTC. Protein product: CASSLDRDGTGVFF. V usage is TRBV7-9 and J usage is TRBJ2-1; 8 bases match TRBD1. Looked up from germline, CDR1 is SEHNR and CDR2 is FQNEAQ (reference sequence). The CDR3 extends over 14 amino acids. The V gene end was trimmed by 1 base and the J gene end by 15 bases; junction bases not matched to a gene: 11.

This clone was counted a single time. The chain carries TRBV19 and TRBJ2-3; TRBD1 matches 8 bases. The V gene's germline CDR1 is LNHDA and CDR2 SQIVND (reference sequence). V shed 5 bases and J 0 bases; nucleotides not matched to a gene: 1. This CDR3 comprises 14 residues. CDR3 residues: CASSRTGSTDTQYF. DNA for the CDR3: TGTGCCAGTAGTCGGACAGGGAGCACAGATACGCAGTATTTT.

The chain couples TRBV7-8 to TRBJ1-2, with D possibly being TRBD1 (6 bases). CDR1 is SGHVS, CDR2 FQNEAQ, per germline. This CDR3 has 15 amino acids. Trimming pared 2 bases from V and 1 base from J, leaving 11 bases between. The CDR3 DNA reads TGTGCCAGCAGCTTACGGACAGCCGTTAACTATGGCTACACCTTC. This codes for CASSLRTAVNYGYTF.